Below, 14 T cell receptor beta chains from the same sample are listed, as sequenced in a study of T cells in localized non-small cell lung cancer. Sequenced by immunoSEQ multiplex PCR; TCRdb stores in-frame clones only, minus some. The table includes roughly 29,000 clones, roughly four fifths detected once. The sequenced sample was peripheral blood mononuclear cells, obtained before any cancer treatment. The receptors derive from a man between 40 and 70 years old with stage III lung adenocarcinoma.

This clone was observed a handful of times. The V gene is TRBV19, the J gene TRBJ2-2, with D maybe TRBD1 (5 bases). CDR1 is LNHDA, CDR2 SQIVND, per germline (reference sequence). The CDR3 is 14 amino acids. V lost 4 bases to trimming and J lost 1 base, with 7 bases between them. The CDR3 coding sequence is TGTGCCAGTAGTAGACAGATGAACACCGGGGAGCTGTTTTTT. Encoded protein: CASSRQMNTGELFF.

The V and J genes are TRBV2 and TRBJ2-4; the D gene is possibly TRBD2 (5 bases). This CDR3 has 13 residues. Trimming removed 4 bases from V and 4 bases from J, with 8 bases in between. CDR1 is SNHLY, CDR2 FYNNEI, per germline. The CDR3 loop is CASSGEKKNIQYF. In nucleotides, the CDR3 is TGTGCCAGCAGTGGGGAGAAAAAAAACATTCAGTACTTC.

This clone was seen a few times. This chain links TRBV5-1 with TRBJ2-5; no clear D gene. Germline V CDR1 and CDR2: SGHRS, YFSETQ. Trimming left V 2 bases short and J 2 bases short, with 7 bases between. This CDR3 has 13 amino acids. CDR3 amino acids: CASSLHPQETQYF. In nucleotides, the CDR3 is TGCGCCAGCAGCTTACATCCTCAAGAGACCCAGTACTTC.

This clone was seen only once. The chain has TRBV4-2 and TRBJ2-2; weak D call: TRBD1 (6 bases). The V end was cut by 5 bases, the J end by 1 base, with 11 bases between. CDR1 and CDR2 (germline): LGHNA, YNFKEQ. The CDR3 length is 15 residues. CDR3 coding DNA: TGTGCCAGCAGCATAACCAGGGGGAACACCGGGGAGCTGTTTTTT. This gives the protein CASSITRGNTGELFF.

The chain couples TRBV6-6 to TRBJ2-5; D is uncertain. From germline, CDR1 is MNHNY and CDR2 SVGAGI (reference sequence). The CDR3 extends over 12 amino acids. The V end lost 0 bases, the J end lost 4 bases, and 3 bases lay between the germline ends. CDR3 sequence (DNA): TGTGCCAGCAGTTACTCAACAGAGACCCAGTACTTC. Its protein product is CASSYSTETQYF.

The chain uses TRBV5-4 and TRBJ2-3; TRBD2 agrees at 7 bases. CDR1 is SGHNT and CDR2 is YYREEE in the germline V gene (reference sequence). V lost 4 bases and J lost 0; bases outside the gene matches: 5. This CDR3 is built from 15 residues. DNA for the CDR3: TGTGCCAGCAGCCGGGACTACACTAGCACAGATACGCAGTATTTT. Protein sequence: CASSRDYTSTDTQYF.

The chain links TRBV2 to TRBJ2-2, with 7 bases that match TRBD2. The V segment lost 6 bases and the J segment 0 bases; nucleotides outside the gene matches: 7. The CDR3 runs 16 residues. Germline CDR1 reads SNHLY; CDR2 reads FYNNEI. The CDR3 loop is CASRPPGLSNTGELFF. CDR3 DNA: TGTGCCAGCAGACCCCCGGGACTATCGAACACCGGGGAGCTGTTTTTT.

The chain is built from TRBV25-1 and TRBJ2-5; D tentatively reads TRBD1 or TRBD2 (5 bases each). V was pared by 2 bases and J by 5 bases, with 15 bases between. Germline assignment: CDR1 MGHDK and CDR2 SYGVNS. This CDR3 is built from 15 residues. As DNA, the CDR3 is TGTGCCAGCAGTGAAGGGACCGCCTTGGGGGAGACCCAGTACTTC. Translating gives CASSEGTALGETQYF.

The V gene is TRBV21-1, the J gene TRBJ2-2; the table calls TRBD1, which could not be checked here. TRBV21-1 is marked as a pseudogene. The CDR3 loop spans 16 amino acids. The CDR3 is CASSMGTGNDTGELFF. The CDR3 region has the DNA TGTGCCAGCAGCATGGGGACAGGGAATGACACCGGGGAGCTGTTTTTT.

The chain recombines TRBV25-1 with TRBJ2-2; 8 nucleotides agree with TRBD2. In germline, CDR1 is MGHDK, CDR2 SYGVNS. V was pared by 1 base and J by 6 bases, with 4 bases of the junction left unmatched. This CDR3 is built from 15 residues. The DNA for the CDR3 is TGTGCCAGCAGTGAATTGGGACTAGTGTCCGGGGAGCTGTTTTTT. Translating gives CASSELGLVSGELFF.

The chain employs TRBV2 and TRBJ2-1; TRBD1 matches at 9 bases. J lost 9 bases, V lost 4 bases, and 1 base had no gene match. Germline V gene data show CDR1 as SNHLY and CDR2 as FYNNEI. The CDR3 sequence is 12 residues long. Written as DNA, the CDR3 is TGTGCCAGCAGTGCGGACAGGGGTGAGCAGTTCTTC. Translation: CASSADRGEQFF. Full variable domain (rest looked up from reference TRBV2 and TRBJ2-1): EPEVTQTPSHQVTQMGQEVILRCVPISNHLYFYWYRQILGQKVEFLVSFYNNEISEKSEIFDDQFSVERPDGSNFTLKIRSTKLEDSAMYFCASSADRGEQFFGPGTRLTVL.

The gene calls are TRBV28 and TRBJ1-1; 10 nucleotides agree with TRBD1. Germline V gene lookup returns CDR1 MDHEN and CDR2 SYDVKM. The CDR3 loop spans 14 amino acids. J gave up 1 base and V 6 bases, and 2 bases lay outside the gene matches. Here the CDR3 reads CASRRDRGNTEAFF. In DNA, the CDR3 is TGTGCCAGCAGACGGGACAGGGGGAACACTGAAGCTTTCTTT. The full variable domain, its missing parts supplied by reference TRBV28 and TRBJ1-1, is DVKVTQSSRYLVKRTGEKVFLECVQDMDHENMFWYRQDPGLGLRLIYFSYDVKMKEKGDIPEGYSVSREKKERFSLILESASTNQTSMYLCASRRDRGNTEAFFGQGTRLTVV.

The chain has TRBV7-9 and TRBJ1-6; D gene ambiguous. Looked up from germline, CDR1 is SEHNR and CDR2 is FQNEAQ (reference sequence). This CDR3 has 13 residues. Trimming took 5 bases from V and 9 from J, leaving 11 bases between them. The CDR3 nucleotides are TGTGCCAGCAGCGCTAGCCTCGGTTCACCCCTCCACTTT. It encodes CASSASLGSPLHF.

This chain links TRBV14 with TRBJ2-3, with D perhaps TRBD2 (6 bases). Germline V gene data show CDR1 as SGHDN and CDR2 as FVKESK. V lost 1 base and J 8 bases, leaving 10 bases between the germline ends. The CDR3 is made up of 13 amino acids. In DNA form, the CDR3 reads TGTGCCAGCAGCCAAGGGCTAGCGAGTACGCAGTATTTT. This codes for CASSQGLASTQYF.